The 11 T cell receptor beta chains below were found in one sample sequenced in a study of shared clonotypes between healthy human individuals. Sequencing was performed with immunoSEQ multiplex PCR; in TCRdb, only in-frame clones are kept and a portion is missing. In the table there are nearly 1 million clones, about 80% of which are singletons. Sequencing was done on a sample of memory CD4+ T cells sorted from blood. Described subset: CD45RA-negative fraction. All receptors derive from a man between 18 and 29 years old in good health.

This CDR3 reads CASSPRQSTDTQYF. As DNA, the CDR3 is TGCGCCAGCAGCCCGCGGCAGAGCACAGATACGCAGTATTTT. The chain links TRBV4-1 to TRBJ2-3; D is ambiguous. This CDR3 has 14 residues. V was shortened by 4 bases and J by 0 bases, with 8 bases between the two germline ends. Germline V gene sequence: CDR1 MGHRA, CDR2 YSYEKL.

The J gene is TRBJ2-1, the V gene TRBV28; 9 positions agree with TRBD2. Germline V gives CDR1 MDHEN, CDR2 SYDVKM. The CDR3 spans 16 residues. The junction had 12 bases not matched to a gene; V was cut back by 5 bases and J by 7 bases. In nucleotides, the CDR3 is TGTGCCAGCAGTCCCCCAGGGCGGGGGGGCCTAAATGAGCAGTTCTTC. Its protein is CASSPPGRGGLNEQFF.

CDR3 in amino acids: CASSQVADRTNEKLFF. For the CDR3, the DNA is TGCGCCAGCAGCCAAGTAGCAGACCGAACTAATGAAAAACTGTTTTTT. The chain employs TRBV4-1 and TRBJ1-4; D unclear. CDR1 is MGHRA and CDR2 is YSYEKL in the germline V gene. The V end lost 1 base, the J end lost 1 base, and 10 bases lay between the germline ends. The CDR3 is made up of 16 amino acids.

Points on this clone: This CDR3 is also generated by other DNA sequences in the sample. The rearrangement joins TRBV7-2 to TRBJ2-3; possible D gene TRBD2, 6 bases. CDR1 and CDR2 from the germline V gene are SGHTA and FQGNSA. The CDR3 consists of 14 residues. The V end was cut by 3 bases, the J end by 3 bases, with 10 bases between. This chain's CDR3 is CASSFSGATDTQYF. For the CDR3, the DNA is TGTGCCAGCAGCTTTAGCGGCGCGACAGATACGCAGTATTTT.

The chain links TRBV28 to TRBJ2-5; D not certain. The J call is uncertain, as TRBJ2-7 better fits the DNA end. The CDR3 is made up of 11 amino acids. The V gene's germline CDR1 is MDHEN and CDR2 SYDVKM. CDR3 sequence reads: CASSSVREQYF. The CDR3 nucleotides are TGTGCCAGCAGTTCGGTCCGCGAGCAGTACTTC.

The CDR3 sequence: CASRSSRDRERNEQYF. CDR3 DNA: TGTGCCAGTAGATCCTCCCGGGACAGGGAAAGGAACGAGCAGTACTTC. The chain is built from TRBV19 and TRBJ2-7; 9 bases map to TRBD1. CDR1 LNHDA and CDR2 SQIVND come from the germline V gene (reference sequence). V lost 6 bases and J lost 5; bases outside the gene matches: 14. The CDR3 extends over 16 amino acids.

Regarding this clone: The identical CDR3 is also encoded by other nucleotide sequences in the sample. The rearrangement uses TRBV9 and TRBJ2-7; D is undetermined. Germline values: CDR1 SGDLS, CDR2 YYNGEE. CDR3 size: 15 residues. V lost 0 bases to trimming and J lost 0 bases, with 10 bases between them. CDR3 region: CASSVDGGSSYEQYF. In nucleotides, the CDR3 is TGTGCCAGCAGCGTAGACGGCGGTAGCTCCTACGAGCAGTACTTC. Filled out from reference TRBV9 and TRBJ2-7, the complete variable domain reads DSGVTQTPKHLITATGQRVTLRCSPRSGDLSVYWYQQSLDQGLQFLIQYYNGEERAKGNILERFSAQQFPDLHSELNLSSLELGDSALYFCASSVDGGSSYEQYFGPGTRLTVT.

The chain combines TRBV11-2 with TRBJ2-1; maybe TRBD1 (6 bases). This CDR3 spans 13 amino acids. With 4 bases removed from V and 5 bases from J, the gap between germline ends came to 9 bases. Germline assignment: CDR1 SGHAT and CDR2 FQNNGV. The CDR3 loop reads CASSSTGDNEQFF. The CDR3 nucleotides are TGTGCCAGCAGCTCGACAGGAGACAATGAGCAGTTCTTC.

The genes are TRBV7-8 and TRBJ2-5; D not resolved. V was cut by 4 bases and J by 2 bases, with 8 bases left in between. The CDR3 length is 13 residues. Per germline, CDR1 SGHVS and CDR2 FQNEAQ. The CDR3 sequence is CASSSRKQETQYF. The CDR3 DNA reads TGTGCCAGCAGCTCCCGTAAACAAGAGACCCAGTACTTC.

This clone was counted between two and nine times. The CDR3 reads CASSFGPSQAEAFF. CDR3 in DNA: TGTGCCAGCAGCTTCGGACCCTCGCAGGCTGAAGCTTTCTTT. V and J are TRBV6-6 and TRBJ1-1; no clear D. V lost 6 bases and J lost 6, with 17 bases in between. Germline V gives CDR1 MNHNY, CDR2 SVGAGI (reference sequence). This CDR3 spans 14 amino acids.

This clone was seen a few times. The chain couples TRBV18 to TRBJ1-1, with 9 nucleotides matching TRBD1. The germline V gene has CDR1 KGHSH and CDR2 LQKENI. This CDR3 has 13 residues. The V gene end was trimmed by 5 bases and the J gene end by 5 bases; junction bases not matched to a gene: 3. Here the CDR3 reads CASSTTGGTEAFF. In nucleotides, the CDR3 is TGTGCCAGCTCAACGACAGGGGGAACTGAAGCTTTCTTT.